This T cell receptor (beta chain) was captured by sequencing in a study of identifying expanded T cells in peripheral blood. Study-wide findings and caveats: Two-week clone count variance significantly increased as total template count grew. Over about two and four weeks, about 15 and 19 clones changed, versus around 1.1 between replicates.

Clones were sequenced by immunoSEQ multiplex PCR, and TCRdb holds only the in-frame ones, with some missing. The sample includes 95,000 to 150,000 clones, about four fifths seen only once; the top ten take about 3.1%. No infections or other immune events were documented during collection. V lost 5 bases and J lost 7, with 14 bases in between. Germline CDR1 reads SQVTM; CDR2 reads ANQGSEA. This CDR3 region has 13 residues. As regards this clone: Its specificity is unknown.

The clonotype originates from a person aged 18-70 years in good health. The chain recombines TRBV29-1 with TRBJ1-4; D remains ambiguous. Sequenced sample: blood. This chain's CDR3 is CSVLREDGEKLFF. DNA for the CDR3: TGCAGCGTTCTCCGGGAGGATGGTGAAAAACTGTTTTTT.